This T cell receptor beta chain was obtained from a study of Graves' ophthalmopathy and Graves' hyperthyroidism. Looking at the study overall: Peripheral blood was gathered at the point of initial diagnosis, before any treatment started.

CDR1 SGDLS and CDR2 YYNGEE come from the germline V gene. The CDR3 runs 14 residues. V was cut by 3 bases and J by 5 bases, with 14 bases left in between. TCR beta CDR3 regions were amplified from RNA transcripts. First-round RT-PCR relied on HTBI primers, and a second-round multiplex PCR came next. MiXCR was run by TCRdb on the multiplex PCR reads, yielding one entry per CDR3 protein. The sample shows 170,000 or so distinct CDR3 sequences, 37% of them seen only once. This clonotype was counted ten times or more. Fresh peripheral blood, around 9.3 ml, was the PBMC source. The sequence was collected from a woman aged 40 to 55 with Graves' ophthalmopathy. The chain combines TRBV9 with TRBJ1-1; D remains ambiguous. The sequenced sample was peripheral blood. The DNA of the CDR3 is TGTGCCAGCAGCGCCCGATTCGAGGTTACTGAAGCTTTCTTT. This translates into CASSARFEVTEAFF. Together with reference TRBV9 and TRBJ1-1, the CDR3 gives the full variable domain: DSGVTQTPKHLITATGQRVTLRCSPRSGDLSVYWYQQSLDQGLQFLIQYYNGEERAKGNILERFSAQQFPDLHSELNLSSLELGDSALYFCASSARFEVTEAFFGQGTRLTVV.